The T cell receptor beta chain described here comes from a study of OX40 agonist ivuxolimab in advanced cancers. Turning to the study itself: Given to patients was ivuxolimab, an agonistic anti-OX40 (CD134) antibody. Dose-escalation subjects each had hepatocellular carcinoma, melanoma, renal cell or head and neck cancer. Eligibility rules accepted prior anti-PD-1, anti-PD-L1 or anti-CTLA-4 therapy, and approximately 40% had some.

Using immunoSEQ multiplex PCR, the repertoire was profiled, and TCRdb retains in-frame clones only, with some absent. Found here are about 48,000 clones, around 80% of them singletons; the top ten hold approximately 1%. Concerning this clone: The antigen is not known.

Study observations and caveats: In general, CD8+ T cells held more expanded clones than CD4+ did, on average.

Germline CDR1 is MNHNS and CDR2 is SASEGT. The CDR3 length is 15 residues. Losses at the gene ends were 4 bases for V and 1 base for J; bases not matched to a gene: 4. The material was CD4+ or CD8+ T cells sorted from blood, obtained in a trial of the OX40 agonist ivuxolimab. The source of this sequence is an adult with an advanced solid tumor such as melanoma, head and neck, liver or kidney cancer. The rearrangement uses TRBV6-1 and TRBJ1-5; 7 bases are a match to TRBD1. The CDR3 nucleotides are TGTGCCAGCAGTGGATTACAGGGGAGCAATCAGCCCCAGCATTTT. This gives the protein CASSGLQGSNQPQHF.